This is a list of T cell receptor beta chains from one sample in a study of T cells in Graves' hyperthyroidism and ophthalmopathy. TCRdb called the multiplex PCR reads again in MiXCR, with one record for every CDR3 protein. The repertoire consists of approximately 420,000 distinct CDR3 sequences, with about 15% occurring once and the leading ten covering over 25%. Sequenced: blood. These receptors originate from a woman in her twenties or thirties with Graves' hyperthyroidism. Each CDR3 is given with its conserved first and last residue. The order of the fields is V gene, clone size, J gene, D gene, CDR3 DNA, CDR3 protein. The D gene is left open where the match is weak. Not every row has a clone size; where given, it reads once, few, many or a size class.

>TRBV20-1|many|TRBJ2-2|-
TGCAGTGCTAGTGAAGGGGTCACCGGGGAGCTGTTTTTT
CSASEGVTGELFF
>TRBV6-2/TRBV6-3|many|TRBJ1-2|TRBD1
TGTGCCAGCAGTTACGGAGGGACAGGCAACTATGGCTACACCTTC
CASSYGGTGNYGYTF
>TRBV5-5|many|TRBJ2-1|TRBD2
TGTGCCAGCAGCGGGACTAGCGGGACGGCCTACAATGAGCAGTTCTTC
CASSGTSGTAYNEQFF
>TRBV12-5|-|TRBJ2-3|TRBD2
TGTGCTAGTGGCTTGGGACTAGGGACAGATACGCAGTATTTT
CASGLGLGTDTQYF
>TRBV7-7|-|TRBJ2-5|-
TGTGCTAGTAGCTTGAGATTCCAAGAGACCCAGTACTTC
CASSLRFQETQYF
>TRBV5-1|-|TRBJ1-4|-
TGCGCCAGCAGCCCCCAGGGGTCTAATGAAAAACTGTTTTTT
CASSPQGSNEKLFF
>TRBV19|-|TRBJ1-5|-
TGTGCCAGTAGTGTCACCCCAAACCGCGGCAGGGCCCTGAATCAGCCCCAGCATTTT
CASSVTPNRGRALNQPQHF
>TRBV2|many|TRBJ1-5|-
TGTGCCAGCAGTGGGACATACCCTAGCAATCAGCCCCAGCATTTT
CASSGTYPSNQPQHF
>TRBV5-1|many|TRBJ1-1|-
TGCGCCAGCAGCTTGGGGGGGGGGCAGATGAACACTGAAGCTTTCTTT
CASSLGGGQMNTEAFF
>TRBV10-3|few|TRBJ2-5|TRBD1
TGTGCCATCAGACCTACCGGACAGGGAAGGTTTGAGACCCAGTACTTC
CAIRPTGQGRFETQYF
>TRBV27|few|TRBJ2-3|-
TGTGCCAGCAGTTACGGGGTTGTAACAGATACGCGGTATTTT
CASSYGVVTDTRYF
>TRBV19|many|TRBJ2-7|TRBD2
TGTGCCAGTAGTATTGCCCCGGGACTAGCGTACTCCTACGAGCAGTACTTC
CASSIAPGLAYSYEQYF
>TRBV11-2|few|TRBJ2-1|-
TGTGCCAGCAGCTTCATCTATGGGGCACAAGACAATGAGCAGTTCTTC
CASSFIYGAQDNEQFF
>TRBV2|many|TRBJ2-5|TRBD2
TGTGCCAGCAGTAGGACAGCGGTGGGGACTAGCGGGGGTAACCAAGAGACCCAGTACTTC
CASSRTAVGTSGGNQETQYF
>TRBV27|many|TRBJ2-5|-
TGTGCCAGCAGTTCGCACATGGAGGGAGAGACCCAGTACTTC
CASSSHMEGETQYF
>TRBV15|many|TRBJ2-1|-
TGTGCCACCGTGGCGGCAAAAAGCTCCTACAATGAGCAGTTCTTC
CATVAAKSSYNEQFF
>TRBV6-1|-|TRBJ2-7|TRBD2
TGTGCCAGCGGGGGAGCGGGAAAATTTTCTTCCTACGAGCAGTACTTC
CASGGAGKFSSYEQYF
>TRBV6-2/TRBV6-3|-|TRBJ2-7|TRBD1
TGTGCCAGCAGGGACGTACAGGGGGCTTCCTACGAGCAGTACTTC
CASRDVQGASYEQYF
>TRBV20-1|many|TRBJ2-2|TRBD2
TGCAGTGCTAGAGAGTGGACTAGCGGGAGAGGGGACACCGGGGAGCTGTTTTTT
CSAREWTSGRGDTGELFF
>TRBV30|-|TRBJ2-2|-
TGTGCCTGGAGTGTACTTGGGGGCGGGGAGCTGTTTTTT
CAWSVLGGGELFF
>TRBV28|many|TRBJ2-1|TRBD2
TGTGCCAGCAGTCCGGGGACTAGCGGTAGAGGGGGGGATGAGCAGTTCTTC
CASSPGTSGRGGDEQFF
>TRBV4-2|many|TRBJ2-7|-
TGTGCCAGCAGCCAAGAAGTAGTCCTTTACGAGCAGTACTTC
CASSQEVVLYEQYF
>TRBV10-3|many|TRBJ2-7|-
TGTGCCATCAGTGACCGGGACTTTGGCGAGCAGTACTTC
CAISDRDFGEQYF
>TRBV30|few|TRBJ2-4|TRBD1
TGTGCCTGGAGTCTGGACAGGGGTGACATTCAGTACTTC
CAWSLDRGDIQYF
>TRBV13|-|TRBJ2-2|TRBD2
TGTGCCAGCAGCTTAAACCCCCGGGGGGACACCGGGGAGCTGTTTTTT
CASSLNPRGDTGELFF
>TRBV5-6|few|TRBJ1-5|-
TGTGCCAGCAGCTTGTGGGGCTTGGGCAATCAGCCCCAGCATTTT
CASSLWGLGNQPQHF
>TRBV20-1|-|TRBJ2-3|TRBD1
TGCAGTGCCTCAACCAGGACAGGGGTGTTTGGCACAGATACGCAGTATTTT
CSASTRTGVFGTDTQYF
>TRBV6-1|many|TRBJ1-2|TRBD1
TGTGCCAGCAGTGTTCACCGGGACAGGGGGCTCGGCTACACCTTC
CASSVHRDRGLGYTF
>TRBV10-2|few|TRBJ2-1|TRBD2
TGCGCCAGCAGGGAAACTAGCGGCTCCTACAATGAGCAGTTCTTC
CASRETSGSYNEQFF
>TRBV20-1|many|TRBJ1-1|-
TGCAGTGCTAGGGGGAACACTGAAGCTTTCTTT
CSARGNTEAFF
>TRBV28|many|TRBJ1-5|-
TGTGCCAGCAGTTTAAGTAATGCAGCTAATCAGCCCCAGCATTTT
CASSLSNAANQPQHF